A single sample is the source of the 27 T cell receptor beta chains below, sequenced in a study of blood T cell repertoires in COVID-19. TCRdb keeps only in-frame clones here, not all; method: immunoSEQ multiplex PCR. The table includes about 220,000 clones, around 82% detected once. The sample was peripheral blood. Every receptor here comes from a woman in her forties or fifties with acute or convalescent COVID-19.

DNA of the CDR3: TGTGCCACCAGTGATTTGAAAGGGAGGGCCATTAATGAGCAGTTCTTC. Protein product: CATSDLKGRAINEQFF. The J gene is TRBJ2-1, the V gene TRBV24-1; TRBD2 matches 7 bases. This CDR3 has 16 residues. The J segment lost 7 bases and the V segment lost 0 bases, leaving 8 bases of the junction unmatched. Germline CDR1 and CDR2: KGHDR and SFDVKD.

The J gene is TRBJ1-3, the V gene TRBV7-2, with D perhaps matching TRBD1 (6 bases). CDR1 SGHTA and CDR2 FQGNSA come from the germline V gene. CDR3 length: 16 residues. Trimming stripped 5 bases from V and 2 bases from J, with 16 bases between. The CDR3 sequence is CASSPPQGSAGNTIYF. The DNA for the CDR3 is TGTGCCAGCAGCCCCCCACAGGGAAGCGCTGGAAACACCATATATTTT.

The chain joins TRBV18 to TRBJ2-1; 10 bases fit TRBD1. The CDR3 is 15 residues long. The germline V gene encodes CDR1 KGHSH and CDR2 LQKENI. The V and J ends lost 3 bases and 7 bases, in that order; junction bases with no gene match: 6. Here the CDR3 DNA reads TGTGCCAGCTCACCTCGACAGGGGGCAGGGAATGAGCAGTTCTTC. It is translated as CASSPRQGAGNEQFF.

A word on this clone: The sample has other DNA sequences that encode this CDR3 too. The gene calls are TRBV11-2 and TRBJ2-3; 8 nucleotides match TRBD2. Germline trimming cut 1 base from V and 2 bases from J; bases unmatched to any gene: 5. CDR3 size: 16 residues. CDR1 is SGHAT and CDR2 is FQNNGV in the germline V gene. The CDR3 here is CASSLVAGGITDTQYF. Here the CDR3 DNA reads TGTGCCAGCAGCTTAGTGGCGGGAGGAATCACAGATACGCAGTATTTT.

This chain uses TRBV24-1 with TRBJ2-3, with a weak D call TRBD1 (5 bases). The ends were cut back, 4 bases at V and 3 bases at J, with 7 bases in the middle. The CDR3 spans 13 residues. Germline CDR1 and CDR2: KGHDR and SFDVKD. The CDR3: CATSESGTDTQYF. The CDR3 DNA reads TGTGCCACCAGTGAGTCAGGGACAGATACGCAGTATTTT.

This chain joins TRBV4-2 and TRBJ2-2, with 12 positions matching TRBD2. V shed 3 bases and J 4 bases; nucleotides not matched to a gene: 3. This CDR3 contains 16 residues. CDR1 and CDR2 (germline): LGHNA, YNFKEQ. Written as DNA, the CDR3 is TGTGCCAGCAGCCAGCTAGCGGGAGGGCCCACCGGGGAGCTGTTTTTT. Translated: CASSQLAGGPTGELFF.

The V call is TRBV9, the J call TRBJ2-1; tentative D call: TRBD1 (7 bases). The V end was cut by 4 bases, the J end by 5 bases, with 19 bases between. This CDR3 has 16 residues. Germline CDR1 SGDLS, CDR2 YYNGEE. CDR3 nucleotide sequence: TGTGCCAGCAGCCCAGGGGGGACCCGGGTCCACAATGAGCAGTTCTTC. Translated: CASSPGGTRVHNEQFF.

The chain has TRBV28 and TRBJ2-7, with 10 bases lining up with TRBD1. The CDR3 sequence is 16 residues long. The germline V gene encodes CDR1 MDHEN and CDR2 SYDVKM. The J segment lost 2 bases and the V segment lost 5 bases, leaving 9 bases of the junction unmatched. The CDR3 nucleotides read TGTGCCAGCAGTCCCCCGGGACAGGGGAAAACCTACGAGCAGTACTTC. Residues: CASSPPGQGKTYEQYF. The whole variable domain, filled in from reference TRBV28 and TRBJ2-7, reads DVKVTQSSRYLVKRTGEKVFLECVQDMDHENMFWYRQDPGLGLRLIYFSYDVKMKEKGDIPEGYSVSREKKERFSLILESASTNQTSMYLCASSPPGQGKTYEQYFGPGTRLTVT.

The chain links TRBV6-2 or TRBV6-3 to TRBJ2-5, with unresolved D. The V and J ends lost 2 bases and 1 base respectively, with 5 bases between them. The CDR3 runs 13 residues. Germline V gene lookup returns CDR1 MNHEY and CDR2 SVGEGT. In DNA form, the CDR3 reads TGTGCCAGCAGTTACACTTCCCAAGAGACCCAGTACTTC. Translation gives CASSYTSQETQYF.

CDR3 DNA: TGTGCCAGCAGTGACCCCCGGACAGGGACGTCGGGCGAGCAGTACTTC. It encodes CASSDPRTGTSGEQYF. The rearrangement joins TRBV25-1 to TRBJ2-7; 8 bases map to TRBD1. This CDR3 has 16 residues. The V gene end was trimmed by 3 bases and the J gene end by 6 bases; junction bases not matched to a gene: 13. Germline loops: CDR1 MGHDK, CDR2 SYGVNS.

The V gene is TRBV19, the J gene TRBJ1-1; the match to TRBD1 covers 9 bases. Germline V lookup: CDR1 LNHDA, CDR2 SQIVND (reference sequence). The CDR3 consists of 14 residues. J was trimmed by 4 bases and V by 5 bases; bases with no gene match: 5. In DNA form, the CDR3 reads TGTGCCAGTAGTCGCCAGACAGGGGGCACTGAAGCTTTCTTT. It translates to CASSRQTGGTEAFF.

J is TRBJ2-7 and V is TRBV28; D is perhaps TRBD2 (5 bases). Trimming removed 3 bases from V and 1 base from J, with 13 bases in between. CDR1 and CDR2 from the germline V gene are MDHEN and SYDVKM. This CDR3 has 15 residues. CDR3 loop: CASSLAHRGSYEQYF. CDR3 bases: TGTGCCAGCAGTTTGGCCCACAGAGGGTCCTACGAGCAGTACTTC.

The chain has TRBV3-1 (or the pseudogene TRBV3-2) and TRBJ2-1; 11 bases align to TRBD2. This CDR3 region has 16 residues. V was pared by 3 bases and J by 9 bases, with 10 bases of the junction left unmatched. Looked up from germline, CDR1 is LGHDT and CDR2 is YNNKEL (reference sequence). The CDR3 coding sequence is TGTGCCAGCAGCCAGGGATCACTAGCGGGAGTCGGTGAGCAGTTCTTC. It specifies CASSQGSLAGVGEQFF.

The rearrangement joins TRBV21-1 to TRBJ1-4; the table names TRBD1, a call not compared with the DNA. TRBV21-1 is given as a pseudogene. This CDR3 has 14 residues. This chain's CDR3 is CASSKRGRGEKLFF. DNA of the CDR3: TGTGCCAGCAGCAAAAGGGGCAGGGGGGAAAAACTGTTTTTT.

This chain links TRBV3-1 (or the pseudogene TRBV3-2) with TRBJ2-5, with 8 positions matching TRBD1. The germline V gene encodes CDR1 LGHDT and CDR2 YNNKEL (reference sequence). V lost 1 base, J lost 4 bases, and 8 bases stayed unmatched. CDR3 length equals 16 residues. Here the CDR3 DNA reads TGTGCCAGCAGCCAAGTGGGCAGGGGGCTCGGAGAGACCCAGTACTTC. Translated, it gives CASSQVGRGLGETQYF.

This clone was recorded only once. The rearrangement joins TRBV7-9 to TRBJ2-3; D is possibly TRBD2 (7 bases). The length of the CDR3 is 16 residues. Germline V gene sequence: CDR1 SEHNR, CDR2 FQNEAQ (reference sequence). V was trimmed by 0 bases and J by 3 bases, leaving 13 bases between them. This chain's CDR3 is CASSLALRGGTDTQYF. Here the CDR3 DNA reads TGTGCCAGCAGCTTAGCCCTCAGGGGAGGGACAGATACGCAGTATTTT.

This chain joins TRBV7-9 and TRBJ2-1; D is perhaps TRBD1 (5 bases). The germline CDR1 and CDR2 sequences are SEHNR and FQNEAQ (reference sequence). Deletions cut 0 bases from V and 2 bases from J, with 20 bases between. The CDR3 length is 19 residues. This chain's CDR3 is CASSLARQGILITYNEQFF. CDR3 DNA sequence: TGTGCCAGCAGCTTAGCGCGCCAGGGTATTTTAATTACCTACAATGAGCAGTTCTTC.

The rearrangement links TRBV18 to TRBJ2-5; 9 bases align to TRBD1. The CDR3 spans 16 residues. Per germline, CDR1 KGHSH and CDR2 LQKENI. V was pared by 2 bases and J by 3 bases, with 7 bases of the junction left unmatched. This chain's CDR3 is CASSPIDRGSKETQYF. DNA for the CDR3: TGTGCCAGCTCACCAATCGACAGGGGGTCGAAAGAGACCCAGTACTTC.

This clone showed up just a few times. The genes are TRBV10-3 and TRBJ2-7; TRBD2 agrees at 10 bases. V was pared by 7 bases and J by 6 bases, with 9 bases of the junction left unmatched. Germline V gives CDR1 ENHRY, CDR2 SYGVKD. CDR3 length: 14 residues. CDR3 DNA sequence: TGTGCCATCAATCCTAGCGGGAGATCTGCCGAGCAGTACTTC. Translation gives CAINPSGRSAEQYF.

CDR3 in DNA: TGTGCCAGCAGTTTAATCACTAACTATGGCTACACCTTC. The encoded protein is CASSLITNYGYTF. The genes are TRBV28 and TRBJ1-2; D gene uncertain. The CDR3 is 13 residues long. Germline V gene sequence: CDR1 MDHEN, CDR2 SYDVKM. V shed 2 bases and J shed 0 bases, with 4 bases lying between them.

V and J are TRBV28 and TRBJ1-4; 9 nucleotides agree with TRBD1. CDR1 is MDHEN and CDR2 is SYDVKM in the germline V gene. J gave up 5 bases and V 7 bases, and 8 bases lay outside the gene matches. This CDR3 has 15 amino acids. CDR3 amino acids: CASTPTGQGNEKLFF. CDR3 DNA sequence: TGTGCCAGCACCCCGACCGGACAGGGGAATGAAAAACTGTTTTTT.

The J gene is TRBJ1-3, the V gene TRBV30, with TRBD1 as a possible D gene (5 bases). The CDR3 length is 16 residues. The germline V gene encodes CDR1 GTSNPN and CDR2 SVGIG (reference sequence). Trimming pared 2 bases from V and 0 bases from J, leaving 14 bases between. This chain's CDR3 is CAWSRGLTFSGNTIYF. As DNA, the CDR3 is TGTGCCTGGAGTAGGGGACTCACGTTCTCTGGAAACACCATATATTTT.

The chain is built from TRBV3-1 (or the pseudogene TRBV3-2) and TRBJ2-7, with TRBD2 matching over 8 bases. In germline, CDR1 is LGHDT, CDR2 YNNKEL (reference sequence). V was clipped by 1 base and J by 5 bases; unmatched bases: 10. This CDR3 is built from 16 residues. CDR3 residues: CASSQAPGGGGDEQYF. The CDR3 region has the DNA TGTGCCAGCAGCCAAGCCCCGGGGGGGGGAGGCGACGAGCAGTACTTC.

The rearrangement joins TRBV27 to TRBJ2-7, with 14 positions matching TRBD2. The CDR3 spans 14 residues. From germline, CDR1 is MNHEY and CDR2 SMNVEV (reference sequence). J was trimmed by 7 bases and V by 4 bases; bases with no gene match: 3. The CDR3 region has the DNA TGTGCCAGCAGTTCGGGACTAGCGGGAGTGGAGCAGTACTTC. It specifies CASSSGLAGVEQYF.

The CDR3 DNA reads as TGTGCCAGTAGTCCTGCCCACGACTCTGGGTACAATGAGCAGTTCTTC. This translates into CASSPAHDSGYNEQFF. This chain joins TRBV19 and TRBJ2-1; D is unclear. Trimming took off 5 bases at V and 4 bases at J, with 18 bases between the two ends. The CDR3 totals 16 residues. Per germline, CDR1 LNHDA and CDR2 SQIVND (reference sequence).

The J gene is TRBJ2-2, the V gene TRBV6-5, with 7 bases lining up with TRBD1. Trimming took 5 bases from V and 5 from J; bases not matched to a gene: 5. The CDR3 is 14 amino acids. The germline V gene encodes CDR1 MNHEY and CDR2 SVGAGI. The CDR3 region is CASSTQTGTGELFF. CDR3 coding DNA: TGTGCCAGCAGTACCCAGACAGGGACCGGGGAGCTGTTTTTT.

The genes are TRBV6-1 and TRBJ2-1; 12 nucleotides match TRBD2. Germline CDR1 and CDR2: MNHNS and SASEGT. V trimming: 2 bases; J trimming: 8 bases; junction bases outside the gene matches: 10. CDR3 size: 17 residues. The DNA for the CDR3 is TGTGCCAGCAGTGAACTAGCGGGAGGGCCGCGGGTCGATGAGCAGTTCTTC. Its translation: CASSELAGGPRVDEQFF.